Sequencing of this T cell receptor beta chain was carried out in a study of early T cells in non-severe SARS-CoV-2 infection. Across the whole study: Chains were unpaired, as sequencing was done on bulk RNA from unsorted whole blood.

The library protocol tagged individual cDNA molecules with unique molecular identifiers. TCRdb re-called the 5' RACE reads through MiXCR, storing one row per CDR3 protein. The repertoire holds some 62,000 distinct CDR3 sequences, with roughly a tenth as singletons. This CDR3 is built from 15 residues. V shed 4 bases and J shed 2 bases, with 13 bases lying between them. Germline lookup yields CDR1 LGHDT and CDR2 YNNKEL (reference sequence). This rearrangement joins TRBV3-1 to TRBJ2-3; D ambiguous. The sequence derives from an adult who was a healthcare worker with PCR-confirmed SARS-CoV-2 infection or an uninfected control (not recorded which). Sequencing was performed on whole blood. DNA of the CDR3: TGTGCCAGCAGCCGAACTAAGAGCCCCACAGATACGCAGTATTTT. The encoded protein is CASSRTKSPTDTQYF.